This T cell receptor (beta chain) stems from a study of blood T cell repertoires in COVID-19. One Seattle source followed patients from active infection through their disease course. Profiling relied on immunoSEQ multiplex PCR, and the TCRdb table lists in-frame clones only, not all of them. The sample shows about 69,000 clones, approximately 84% of them seen only once. Between the trimmed V and J ends, which lost 2 bases and 9 bases, there was a span of 14 bases. The CDR3 loop spans 15 amino acids. Germline lookup yields CDR1 SEHNR and CDR2 FQNEAQ (reference sequence). The source of this sequence is a man in his forties or fifties with COVID-19, enrolled during active disease. V and J are TRBV7-9 and TRBJ1-6; D possibly corresponds to TRBD1 (6 bases). The sample taken for sequencing was peripheral blood. The CDR3 nucleotides read TGTGCCAGCAGCTTATCGGGGACAATGTCTTCACCCCTCCACTTT. Protein product: CASSLSGTMSSPLHF.